This TCR beta chain was retrieved from a study of T-cell reconstitution after alpha-beta-depleted transplantation in children. Trimming took 6 bases from V and 4 from J; bases not matched to a gene: 7. The CDR3 loop spans 14 amino acids. Germline V CDR1 and CDR2: SGHRS, YFSETQ. This clonotype has at least ten counts. Unique molecular identifiers tagged the TCRbeta library. A single record per CDR3 protein comes from TCRdb applying MiXCR to the PCR reads. This sample carries over 70,000 distinct CDR3 sequences, 9% to 15% of them seen once, and the ten largest clones take more than 11%. The gene calls are TRBV5-1 and TRBJ1-2; TRBD1 agrees at 9 bases. Sequenced material: PBMCs from the stem cell graft donor, taken from the stem cell graft. The receptor was isolated from a human donor who donated a stem cell graft to a child with inherited bone marrow failure. CDR3 loop: CASTPTGGFYGYTF. The CDR3, as DNA: TGCGCCAGCACCCCTACAGGGGGCTTCTATGGCTACACCTTC.